The sequence of this TCR beta chain was determined in a study of T cells in localized non-small cell lung cancer. General study points: Sequencing involved a lone tumor region, leaving heterogeneity possible.

Measured with immunoSEQ multiplex PCR; TCRdb has only the in-frame clones, and not every one. This table holds about 20,000 clones, 75% to 90% found once. On this clone: The antigen is undetermined.

The CDR3 sequence is 13 residues long. Germline CDR1 is MRHNA and CDR2 is SNTAGT. V lost 8 bases and J lost 6; bases outside the gene matches: 9. The clonotype was recovered from a man between 40 and 69 years old with stage II squamous cell lung carcinoma. The material sequenced was PBMCs, taken before any cancer treatment. The chain recombines TRBV6-4 with TRBJ2-7, with 8 bases that match TRBD2. The CDR3 sequence: CASGERLASEQYF. In DNA form, the CDR3 reads TGTGCCAGCGGCGAGAGACTAGCGAGCGAGCAGTACTTC.